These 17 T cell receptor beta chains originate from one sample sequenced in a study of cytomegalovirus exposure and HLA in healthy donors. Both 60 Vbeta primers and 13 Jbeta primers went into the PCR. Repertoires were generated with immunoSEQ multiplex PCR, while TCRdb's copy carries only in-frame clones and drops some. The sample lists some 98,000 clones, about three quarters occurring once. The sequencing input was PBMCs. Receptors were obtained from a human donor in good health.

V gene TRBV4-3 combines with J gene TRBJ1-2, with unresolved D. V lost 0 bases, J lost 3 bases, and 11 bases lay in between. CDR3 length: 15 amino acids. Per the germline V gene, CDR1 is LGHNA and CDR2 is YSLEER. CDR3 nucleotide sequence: TGCGCCAGCAGCCAAGAAGCGTCGAGCGACTATGGCTACACCTTC. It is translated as CASSQEASSDYGYTF.

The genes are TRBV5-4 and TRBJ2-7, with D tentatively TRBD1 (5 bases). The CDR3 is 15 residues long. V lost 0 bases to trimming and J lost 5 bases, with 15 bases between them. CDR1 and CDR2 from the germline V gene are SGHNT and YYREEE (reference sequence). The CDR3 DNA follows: TGTGCCAGCAGCTTGGACTCGGGCAGGGTCCACGAGCAGTACTTC. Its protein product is CASSLDSGRVHEQYF.

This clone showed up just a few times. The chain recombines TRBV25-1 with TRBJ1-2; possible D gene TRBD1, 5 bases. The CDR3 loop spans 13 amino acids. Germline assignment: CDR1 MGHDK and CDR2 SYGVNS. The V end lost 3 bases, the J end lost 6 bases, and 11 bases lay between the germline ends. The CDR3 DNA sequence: TGTGCCAGCAGTGAGCAGGGTAGGAATGGCTACACCTTC. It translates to CASSEQGRNGYTF.

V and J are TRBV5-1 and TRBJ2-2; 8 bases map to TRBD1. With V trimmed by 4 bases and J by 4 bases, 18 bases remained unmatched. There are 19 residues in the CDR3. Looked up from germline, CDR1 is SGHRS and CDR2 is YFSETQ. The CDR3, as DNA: TGCGCCAGCAGCCCAGAACTACGACTCGGGACAGGAAGCACCGGGGAGCTGTTTTTT. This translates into CASSPELRLGTGSTGELFF.

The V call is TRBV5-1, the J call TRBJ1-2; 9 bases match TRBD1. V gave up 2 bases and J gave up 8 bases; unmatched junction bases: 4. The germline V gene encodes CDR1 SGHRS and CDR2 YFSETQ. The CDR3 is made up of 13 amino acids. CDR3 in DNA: TGCGCCAGCAGCTTACAGGGGGCGCGCGGCTACACCTTC. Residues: CASSLQGARGYTF.

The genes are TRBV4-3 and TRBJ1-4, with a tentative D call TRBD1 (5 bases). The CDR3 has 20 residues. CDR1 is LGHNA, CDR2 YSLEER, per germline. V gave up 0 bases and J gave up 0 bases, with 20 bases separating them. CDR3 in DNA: TGCGCCAGCAGCCAAGATCACACAGCAGGGAGGGTGGCAACTAATGAAAAACTGTTTTTT. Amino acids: CASSQDHTAGRVATNEKLFF.

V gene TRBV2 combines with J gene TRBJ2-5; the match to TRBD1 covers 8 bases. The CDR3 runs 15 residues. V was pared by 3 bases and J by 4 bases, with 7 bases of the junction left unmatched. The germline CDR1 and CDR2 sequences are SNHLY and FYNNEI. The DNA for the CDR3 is TGTGCCAGCAGTGATGGGGGCAGGGGGCCAGAGACCCAGTACTTC. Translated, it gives CASSDGGRGPETQYF.

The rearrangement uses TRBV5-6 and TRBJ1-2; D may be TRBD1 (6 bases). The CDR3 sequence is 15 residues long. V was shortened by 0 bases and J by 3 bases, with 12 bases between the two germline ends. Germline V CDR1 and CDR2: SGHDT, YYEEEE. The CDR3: CASSLGQGTYYGYTF. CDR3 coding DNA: TGTGCCAGCAGCTTGGGGCAGGGGACGTACTATGGCTACACCTTC.

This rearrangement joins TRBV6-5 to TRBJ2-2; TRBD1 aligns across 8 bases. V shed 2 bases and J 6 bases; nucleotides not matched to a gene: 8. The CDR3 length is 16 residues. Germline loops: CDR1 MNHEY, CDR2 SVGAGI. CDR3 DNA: TGTGCCAGCAGTTACGACGAACAGGGGGGTCCCGGGGAGCTGTTTTTT. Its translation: CASSYDEQGGPGELFF.

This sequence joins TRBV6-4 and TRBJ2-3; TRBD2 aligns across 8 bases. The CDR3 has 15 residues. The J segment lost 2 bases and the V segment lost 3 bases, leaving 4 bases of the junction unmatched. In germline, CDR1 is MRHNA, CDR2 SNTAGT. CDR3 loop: CASSETGGITDTQYF. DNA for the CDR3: TGTGCCAGCAGTGAGACGGGAGGGATCACAGATACGCAGTATTTT.

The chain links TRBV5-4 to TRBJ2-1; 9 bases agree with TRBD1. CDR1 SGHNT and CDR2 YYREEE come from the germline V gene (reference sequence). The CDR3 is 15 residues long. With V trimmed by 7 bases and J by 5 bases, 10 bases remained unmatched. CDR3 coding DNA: TGTGCCAGCGCTAGAACCGGGACAGGGCACAATGAGCAGTTCTTC. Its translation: CASARTGTGHNEQFF.

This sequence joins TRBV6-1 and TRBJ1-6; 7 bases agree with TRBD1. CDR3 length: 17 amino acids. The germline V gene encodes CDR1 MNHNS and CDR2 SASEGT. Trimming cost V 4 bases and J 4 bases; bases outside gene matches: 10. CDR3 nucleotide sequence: TGTGCCAGCAGTGCCTACTACGGGACAGAGTATAATTCACCCCTCCACTTT. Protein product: CASSAYYGTEYNSPLHF.

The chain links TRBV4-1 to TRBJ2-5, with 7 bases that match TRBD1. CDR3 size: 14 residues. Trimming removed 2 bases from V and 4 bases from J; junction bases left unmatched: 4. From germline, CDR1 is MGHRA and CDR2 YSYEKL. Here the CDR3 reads CASSQTTGRETQYF. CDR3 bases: TGCGCCAGCAGCCAAACGACAGGGAGAGAGACCCAGTACTTC.

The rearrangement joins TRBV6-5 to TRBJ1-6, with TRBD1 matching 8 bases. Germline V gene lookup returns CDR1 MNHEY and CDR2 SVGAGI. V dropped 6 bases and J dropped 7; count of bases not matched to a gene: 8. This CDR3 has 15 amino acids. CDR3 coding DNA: TGTGCCAGCAGGAGCCAGGGGGCGCAGAATTCACCCCTCCACTTT. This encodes CASRSQGAQNSPLHF.

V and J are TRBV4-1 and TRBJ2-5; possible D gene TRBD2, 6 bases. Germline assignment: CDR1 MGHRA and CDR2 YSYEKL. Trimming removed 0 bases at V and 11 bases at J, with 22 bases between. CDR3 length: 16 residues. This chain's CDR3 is CASSQDILPPFREQYF. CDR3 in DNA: TGCGCCAGCAGCCAAGATATATTACCGCCATTTCGGGAGCAGTACTTC.

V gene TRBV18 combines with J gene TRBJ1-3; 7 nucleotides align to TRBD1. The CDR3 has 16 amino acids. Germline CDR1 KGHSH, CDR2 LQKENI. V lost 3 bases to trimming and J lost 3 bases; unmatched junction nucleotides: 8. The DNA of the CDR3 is TGTGCCAGCTCACCGGCCGACAGGGAATATGGAAACACCATATATTTT. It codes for CASSPADREYGNTIYF.

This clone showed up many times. The CDR3 spells CASSLNFEKQGISGNTIYF. The CDR3 DNA reads TGTGCCAGCAGTTTAAACTTCGAAAAACAGGGGATATCTGGAAACACCATATATTTT. J is TRBJ1-3 and V is TRBV7-9; 7 nucleotides agree with TRBD1. After removal of 6 bases from V and 1 base from J, the junction contained 18 bases not matched to a gene. CDR3 size: 19 residues. The V gene's germline CDR1 is SEHNR and CDR2 FQNEAQ (reference sequence).